The 11 T cell receptor beta chains given below trace back to one sample, sequenced in a study of T cell responses to AZD1222 COVID-19 vaccine. This table comes from immunoSEQ multiplex PCR, and its TCRdb copy is limited to in-frame clones, with some not included. The profile shows roughly 130,000 clones, 88% of them singletons. Sequences were derived from peripheral blood, sampled on day 0 of AZD1222 vaccination. Source of these receptors: an adult in good health.

The chain has TRBV6-5 and TRBJ1-6; D possibly corresponds to TRBD1 (5 bases). CDR3 length: 12 amino acids. The germline V gene has CDR1 MNHEY and CDR2 SVGAGI. The V end was cut by 6 bases, the J end by 7 bases, with 7 bases between. The DNA for the CDR3 is TGTGCCAGCAGGGGACTAAATTCACCCCTCCACTTT. Amino acids: CASRGLNSPLHF.

The rearrangement uses TRBV3-1 (or the pseudogene TRBV3-2) and TRBJ1-2; TRBD1 might be the D (6 bases). Trimming removed 7 bases from V and 0 bases from J, with 18 bases in between. The germline CDR1 and CDR2 sequences are LGHDT and YNNKEL (reference sequence). CDR3 length equals 16 residues. The CDR3 is CASTSRSRGTNYGYTF. The CDR3 DNA is TGTGCCAGCACTTCAAGGAGCAGGGGCACTAACTATGGCTACACCTTC.

This clone was recorded only once. The chain employs TRBV7-5 and TRBJ2-1; the table gives TRBD2 as D, unverified against the DNA. TRBV7-5 is a pseudogene. The CDR3 totals 18 residues. CDR3 protein: CARSPNGGLAGPYNEQFF. The CDR3 DNA reads TGTGCCAGAAGCCCAAACGGGGGACTAGCGGGTCCCTACAATGAGCAGTTCTTC.

The rearrangement joins TRBV11-3 to TRBJ2-5, with D possibly TRBD1 on 5 matching bases. The CDR3 consists of 16 residues. The V end lost 2 bases, the J end lost 4 bases, and 17 bases lay between the germline ends. From germline, CDR1 is SGHNT and CDR2 YENEEA. The CDR3 bases are TGTGCCAGCAGCTTACGCCGAGCAGGGAAGGTAGAGACCCAGTACTTC. It is translated as CASSLRRAGKVETQYF.

The count of this clone is one. The rearrangement links TRBV12-3 or TRBV12-4 to TRBJ2-5; D unresolved. The CDR3 is 12 residues long. The ends were cut back, 3 bases at V and 4 bases at J, with 6 bases in the middle. CDR3 in amino acids: CASSFLGETQYF. The CDR3 DNA follows: TGTGCCAGCAGTTTTCTGGGAGAGACCCAGTACTTC.

The chain combines TRBV9 with TRBJ1-3; D is undetermined. There are 17 residues in the CDR3. With 2 bases removed from V and 0 bases from J, the gap between germline ends came to 15 bases. Germline CDR1 reads SGDLS; CDR2 reads YYNGEE. CDR3 sequence reads: CASSVVGVGLSGNTIYF. CDR3 nucleotides: TGTGCCAGCAGCGTCGTGGGCGTGGGTCTCTCTGGAAACACCATATATTTT. Full variable domain (missing parts from reference TRBV9 and TRBJ1-3): DSGVTQTPKHLITATGQRVTLRCSPRSGDLSVYWYQQSLDQGLQFLIQYYNGEERAKGNILERFSAQQFPDLHSELNLSSLELGDSALYFCASSVVGVGLSGNTIYFGEGSWLTVV.

The chain has TRBV21-1 and TRBJ2-3; the D call in the table, TRBD1, was not verified against the DNA. TRBV21-1 is annotated as a pseudogene. The CDR3 length is 15 residues. CDR3 loop: CASSKNRGQVDTQYF. The CDR3 coding sequence is TGTGCCAGCAGCAAAAACAGGGGGCAAGTAGATACGCAGTATTTT.

The chain recombines TRBV3-1 (or the pseudogene TRBV3-2) with TRBJ2-2; 10 bases match TRBD1. The CDR3 loop spans 15 amino acids. V lost 6 bases, J lost 7 bases, and 8 bases stayed unmatched. CDR1 and CDR2 (germline): LGHDT, YNNKEL (reference sequence). For the CDR3, the DNA is TGTGCCAGCAGAACCGGGACAGGGGAGTTCGGGGAGCTGTTTTTT. The encoded protein is CASRTGTGEFGELFF.

The genes are TRBV5-1 and TRBJ2-1, with TRBD1 matching 7 bases. This CDR3 is 15 amino acids long. Germline V gene lookup returns CDR1 SGHRS and CDR2 YFSETQ. Trimming at V came to 2 bases and at J to 3 bases, leaving 5 bases not matched to a gene. CDR3 loop: CASSLGTAIYNEQFF. CDR3 nucleotides: TGCGCCAGCAGCTTAGGGACAGCGATCTACAATGAGCAGTTCTTC.

The V gene is TRBV7-2, the J gene TRBJ1-4; D is unresolved. The length of the CDR3 is 15 residues. From germline, CDR1 is SGHTA and CDR2 FQGNSA. Trimming shortened V by 0 bases and J by 3 bases, and 8 bases separated the two germline ends. The CDR3 reads CASSLAGPPNEKLFF. The CDR3 coding sequence is TGTGCCAGCAGCTTAGCAGGGCCACCTAATGAAAAACTGTTTTTT.

The chain joins TRBV12-5 to TRBJ2-7; D not certain. The germline V and J ends were trimmed by 3 bases and 7 bases, with 13 bases remaining between them. The germline V gene has CDR1 LGHNT and CDR2 FRNRAP. CDR3 size: 13 residues. DNA for the CDR3: TGTGCTAGTGGTTTCTCCTCGGCCCAGGAGCAGTACTTC. Encoded protein: CASGFSSAQEQYF.